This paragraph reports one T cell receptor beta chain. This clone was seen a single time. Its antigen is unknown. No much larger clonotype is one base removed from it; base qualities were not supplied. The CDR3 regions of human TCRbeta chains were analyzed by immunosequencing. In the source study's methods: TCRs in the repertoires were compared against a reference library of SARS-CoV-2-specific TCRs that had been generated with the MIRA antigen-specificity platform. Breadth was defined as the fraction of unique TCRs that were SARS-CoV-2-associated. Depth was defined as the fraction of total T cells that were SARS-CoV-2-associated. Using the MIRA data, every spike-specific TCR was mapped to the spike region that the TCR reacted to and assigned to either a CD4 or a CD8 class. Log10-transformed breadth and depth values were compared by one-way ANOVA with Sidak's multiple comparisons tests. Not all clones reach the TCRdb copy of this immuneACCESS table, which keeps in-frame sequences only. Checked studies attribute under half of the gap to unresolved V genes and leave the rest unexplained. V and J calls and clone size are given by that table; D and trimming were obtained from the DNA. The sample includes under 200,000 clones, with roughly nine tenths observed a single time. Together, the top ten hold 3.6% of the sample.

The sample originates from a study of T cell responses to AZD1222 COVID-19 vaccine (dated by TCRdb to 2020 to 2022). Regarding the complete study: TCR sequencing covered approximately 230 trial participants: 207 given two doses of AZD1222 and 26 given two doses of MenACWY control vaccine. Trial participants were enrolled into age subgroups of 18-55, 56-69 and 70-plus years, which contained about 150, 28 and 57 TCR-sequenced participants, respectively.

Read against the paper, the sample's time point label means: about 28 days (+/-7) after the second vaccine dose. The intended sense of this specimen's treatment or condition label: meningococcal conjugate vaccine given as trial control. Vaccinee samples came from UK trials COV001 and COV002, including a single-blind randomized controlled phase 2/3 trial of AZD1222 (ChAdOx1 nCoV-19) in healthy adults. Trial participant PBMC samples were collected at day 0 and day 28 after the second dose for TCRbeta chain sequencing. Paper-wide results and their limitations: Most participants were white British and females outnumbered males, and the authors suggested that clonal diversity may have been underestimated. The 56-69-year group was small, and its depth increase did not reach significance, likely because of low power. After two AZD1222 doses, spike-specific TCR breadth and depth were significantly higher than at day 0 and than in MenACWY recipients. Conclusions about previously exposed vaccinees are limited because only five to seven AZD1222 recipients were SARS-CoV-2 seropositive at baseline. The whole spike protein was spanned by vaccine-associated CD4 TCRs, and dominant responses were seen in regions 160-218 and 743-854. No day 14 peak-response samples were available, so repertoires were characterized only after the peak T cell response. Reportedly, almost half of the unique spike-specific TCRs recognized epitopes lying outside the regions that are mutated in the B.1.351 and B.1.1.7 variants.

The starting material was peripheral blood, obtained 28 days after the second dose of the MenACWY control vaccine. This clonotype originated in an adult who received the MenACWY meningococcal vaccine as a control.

CDR3 protein: CASSFSGALNTEAFF. In nucleotide form, the sequence is TGTGCCAGCAGCTTCTCAGGGGCGTTGAACACTGAAGCTTTCTTT. The V gene is TRBV7-9 and the J gene is TRBJ1-1; the D gene is perhaps TRBD1, on 6 matching bases. A distance of 11 bases separates the germline ends of V and J, which lose 3 bases and 0 bases respectively. The germline V gene (reference sequence) specifies SEHNR as CDR1 and FQNEAQ as CDR2. The CDR3 spans 15 residues, from the cysteine through the phenylalanine. Left in the record is the CDR3 DNA by itself, 45 bases read in frame from the first base.